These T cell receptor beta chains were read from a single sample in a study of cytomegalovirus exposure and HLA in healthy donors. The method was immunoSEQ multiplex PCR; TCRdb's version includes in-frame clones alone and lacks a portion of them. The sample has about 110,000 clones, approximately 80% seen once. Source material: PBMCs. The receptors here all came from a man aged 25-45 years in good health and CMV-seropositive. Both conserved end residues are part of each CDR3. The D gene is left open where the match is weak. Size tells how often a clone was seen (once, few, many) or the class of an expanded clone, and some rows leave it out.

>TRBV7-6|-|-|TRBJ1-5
CASSRYRDNQPQHF
TGTGCCAGCAGCCGCTACCGAGATAACCAGCCCCAGCATTTT
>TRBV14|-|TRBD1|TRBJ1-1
CASRPYTGARGRTEAFF
TGTGCCAGCAGACCATATACAGGGGCCCGGGGAAGGACTGAAGCTTTCTTT
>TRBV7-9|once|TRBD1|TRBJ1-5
CASSLVIARGRGQPQHF
TGTGCCAGCAGCTTAGTCATCGCCAGGGGGCGAGGTCAGCCCCAGCATTTT
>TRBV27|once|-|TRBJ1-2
CASSPSRGDYGYTF
TGTGCCAGCAGTCCCTCCAGAGGAGACTATGGCTACACCTTC
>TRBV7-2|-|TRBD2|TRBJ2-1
CASSRGGTYNEQFF
TGTGCCAGCAGCCGGGGGGGAACCTACAATGAGCAGTTCTTC
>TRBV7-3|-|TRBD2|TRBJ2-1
CASSLTGLAGGHQFF
TGTGCCAGCAGCTTAACGGGACTGGCGGGGGGGCACCAGTTCTTC
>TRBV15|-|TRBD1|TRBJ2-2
CATSRDFGTGGITGELFF
TGTGCCACCAGCAGAGATTTCGGGACAGGGGGCATCACCGGGGAGCTGTTTTTT
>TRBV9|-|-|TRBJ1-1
CASSPSLNTEAFF
TGTGCCAGCAGCCCTTCCTTGAACACTGAAGCTTTCTTT
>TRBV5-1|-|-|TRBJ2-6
CASSLEGRDSGANVLTF
TGCGCCAGCAGCTTGGAGGGCAGGGACTCTGGGGCCAACGTCCTGACTTTC
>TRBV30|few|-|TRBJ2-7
CAWSGGDGSYEQYF
TGTGCCTGGAGTGGGGGGGACGGGTCTTACGAGCAGTACTTC